This T cell receptor beta chain was recorded in a study of follicular helper T cells after annual influenza vaccination (TCRdb year 2017). With regard to the full study: After each seasonal influenza vaccination, blood samples were collected on days 0, 7 and 28. To study recall of cTfh clones, some subjects were followed through successive annual vaccinations in the 2013-2014, 2014-2015 and 2015-2016 seasons. One week after vaccination, a second recruited cohort of 12 subjects (Table S1) displayed a similar ICOS+CD38+ cTfh response. Multi-year samples were available from six subjects, with four subjects covering two vaccination seasons and two subjects covering three seasons. The 2015 samples were processed right after collection, while the 2013-2014 samples were cryopreserved.

In the case of this clone: Its antigen remains undetermined. Base qualities are not provided; no much larger clone lies one nucleotide away.

Read against the paper, the sample's time point label means: 2015-2016 season, 7 days after influenza vaccination. TCRB sequencing was used to follow sorted CD4 subsets from the blood of adults before and after they were given the seasonal inactivated influenza vaccine (Fluvarix). To be eligible, subjects had to be community-dwelling and could not have received an influenza vaccine during the previous 6 months. Exclusions included influenza vaccine contraindications, substance abuse, HIV/AIDS, active malignancy, immunomodulatory medication and active illness such as respiratory infection. Between roughly 35 and 110 mL of blood was sampled per time point. Non-naive CD4+CXCR5+PD-1+ cells were defined as circulating Tfh and were sorted into two fractions, ICOS+CD38+ and ICOS-CD38-. PBMC were isolated using Ficoll-Paque PLUS or SepMate separation. Before DNA was extracted, the cell subsets were sorted from PBMC using a BD FACS Aria.

The library relied on the immunoSEQ multiplex PCR assay. Adaptive Biotechnologies handled the TCRB amplification, library preparation, sequencing and preliminary bioinformatics at Survey level resolution. For TCRB sequencing, genomic DNA from the sorted cTfh populations was amplified by multiplex PCR. The original methods were these. In R, clonality was calculated as 1 minus the normalized Shannon entropy, and the Gini index was computed using the R package ineq. The overlap score was defined as the summed counts of shared sequences divided by the total counts of all sequences in both compared samples. Significance of shared clonotypes was assessed by Fisher's exact test, with a theoretical repertoire of 10^7 TCRB sequences assumed. TCRdb took over this immuneACCESS table, retaining in-frame rearrangements with V and J assigned. Such tables are incomplete; in checked studies, under half of the missing clones stem from an unresolved V gene, and the remainder is unexplained. V, J and clone size are taken as reported in that table, and D and trimming were inferred from the DNA itself. Across this sample there are some 8,300 clones, with around 83% seen only once. About 4% of the sample goes to the ten largest clones.

The paper as a whole reports these results and caveats: Successive annual vaccinations recalled a recurring oligoclonal ICOS+CD38+ cTfh response that included tetramer and AIM influenza-specific clonotypes. Productive TCRB sequences were recovered from only roughly 9-20% of analyzed cells, so rare clonotypes could not be sampled. Day 7 ICOS+CD38+ clones were most often found later in ICOS-CD38- cTfh, suggesting that subset may serve as a memory reservoir. ICOS+CD38+ cTfh clonality correlated with the frequency of that population, and its change correlated with the change in circulating plasmablast frequency.

Material: CXCR5+ CD38- circulating T follicular helper cells from blood, obtained 7 days after influenza vaccination. The sample's cell subset or site label, in plain terms: circulating Tfh, non-naive CD4+CXCR5+PD-1+ (ICOS+CD38+ or ICOS-CD38-). The origin of this receptor is an adult who received the influenza vaccine.

The CDR3 is CASSPSAGGRNSPLHF. The nucleotides are TGTGCCAGCAGTCCCTCCGCCGGCGGGCGTAATTCACCCCTCCACTTT. The receptor chain draws on TRBV28 and TRBJ1-6, with no reliable assignment of the D segment. V and J are truncated by 5 bases and 6 bases respectively, leaving an intervening sequence of 17 bases. As encoded in the germline V gene, CDR1 is MDHEN while CDR2 is SYDVKM. The CDR3 runs 16 residues from the cysteine to the phenylalanine. The retained sequence is limited to the CDR3, 48 bases, with the frame set at the first base.